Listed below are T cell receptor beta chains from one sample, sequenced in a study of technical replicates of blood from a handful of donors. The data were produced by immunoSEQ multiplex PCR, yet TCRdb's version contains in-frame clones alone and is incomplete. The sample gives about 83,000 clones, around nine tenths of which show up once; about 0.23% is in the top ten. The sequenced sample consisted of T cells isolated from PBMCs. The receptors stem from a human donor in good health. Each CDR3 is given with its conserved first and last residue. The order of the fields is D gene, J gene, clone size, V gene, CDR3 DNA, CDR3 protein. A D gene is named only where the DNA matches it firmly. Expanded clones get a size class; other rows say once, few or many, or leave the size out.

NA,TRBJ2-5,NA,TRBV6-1,TGTGCCAGCAGTGAATTTCGCTGGCTCCAAGAGACCCAGTACTTC,CASSEFRWLQETQYF
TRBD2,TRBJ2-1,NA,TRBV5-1,TGCGCCAGCAGCGTGATAACCGGGACTAGTATGGGTCCCAATGAGCAGTTCTTC,CASSVITGTSMGPNEQFF
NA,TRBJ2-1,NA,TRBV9,TGTGCCAGCAGCGAATCCGGGACTTACAATGAGCAGTTCTTC,CASSESGTYNEQFF
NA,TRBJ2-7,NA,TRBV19,TGTGCCAGTAGTATTGGGGGGAGCTCCTACGAGCAGTACTTC,CASSIGGSSYEQYF
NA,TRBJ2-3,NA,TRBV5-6,TGTGCCAGCAGCTTGGTGGGGAGACTGCAGCTAAATACGCAGTATTTT,CASSLVGRLQLNTQYF
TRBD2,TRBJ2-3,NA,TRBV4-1,TGCGCCAGCAGCCAAGAACGTCGAGTGTGGCGGGAGGAGTCAGCAGATACGCAGTATTTT,CASSQERRVWREESADTQYF
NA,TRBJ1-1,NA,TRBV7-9,TGTGCCAGCAGCTTCCGGGGGGAGAACACTGAAGCTTTCTTT,CASSFRGENTEAFF
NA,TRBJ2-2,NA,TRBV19,TGTGCCAGTAGTGCAACACAGACGAACACCGGGGAGCTGTTTTTT,CASSATQTNTGELFF
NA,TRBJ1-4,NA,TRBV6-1,TGTGCCAGCAGTGAAAGGGGTGCTGGAGAAAAACTGTTTTTT,CASSERGAGEKLFF
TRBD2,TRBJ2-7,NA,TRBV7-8,TGTGCCAGCAGCTTACTATTCAGTGCCGGGACTAGCAAGCAGTACTTC,CASSLLFSAGTSKQYF
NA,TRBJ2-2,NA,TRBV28,TGTGCCAGCGGGGTTGGCGGCGGGGTTGCCGGGGAGCTGTTTTTT,CASGVGGGVAGELFF
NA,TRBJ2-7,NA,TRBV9,TGTGCCAGCAGCGTAGGGTCGACAACCCCCTACGAGCAGTACTTC,CASSVGSTTPYEQYF
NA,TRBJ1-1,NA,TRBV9,TGTGCCAGCAGCGTATCCTCACAGGGAGCGACCCTGAACACTGAAGCTTTCTTT,CASSVSSQGATLNTEAFF
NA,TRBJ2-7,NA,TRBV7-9,TGTGCCAGCAGCTTAGCGGCGAACAGTTACGAGCAGTACTTC,CASSLAANSYEQYF
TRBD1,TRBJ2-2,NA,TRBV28,TGTGCCAGCAGTTTATGGGGGATGACAGGGGTGAACACCGGGGAGCTGTTTTTT,CASSLWGMTGVNTGELFF
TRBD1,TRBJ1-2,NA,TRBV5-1,TGCGCCAGCAGCCTCAGACAGGGGTCTAACTATGGCTACACCTTC,CASSLRQGSNYGYTF
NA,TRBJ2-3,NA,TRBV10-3,TGTGCCATCAGTGGGCCAAATGAGGGTAAAAGAGGTTATTCAGATACGCAGTATTTT,CAISGPNEGKRGYSDTQYF
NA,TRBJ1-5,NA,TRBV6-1,TGTGCCAGCAGTGAACCGGGTCGGAATCAGCCCCAGCATTTT,CASSEPGRNQPQHF
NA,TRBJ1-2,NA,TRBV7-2,TGTGCCAGCAGCTTAGACAGGATAGCTAACTATGGCTACACCTTC,CASSLDRIANYGYTF
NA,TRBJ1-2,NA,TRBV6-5,TGTGCCAGCAGTTACTCGACGGGGACACACTATGGCTACACCTTC,CASSYSTGTHYGYTF
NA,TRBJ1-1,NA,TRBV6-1,TGTGCCAGCAGTGAATTGGTGACAGGGAACACTGAAGCTTTCTTT,CASSELVTGNTEAFF
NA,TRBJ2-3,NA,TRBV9,TGTGCCAGCAGCGTAGGTCCCTTACTAGGATCCGATACGCAGTATTTT,CASSVGPLLGSDTQYF
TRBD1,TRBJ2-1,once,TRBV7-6,TGTGCCAGCAGCTCCCAGGGGGCGGTCTACAATGAGCAGTTCTTC,CASSSQGAVYNEQFF
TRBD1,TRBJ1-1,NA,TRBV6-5,TGTGCCAGCAGTTATTCGGACAGGGCAAACACTGAAGCTTTCTTT,CASSYSDRANTEAFF
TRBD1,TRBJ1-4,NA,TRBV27,TGTGCCAGCAGTTTATCGGACAGGGAAGAAAAACTGTTTTTT,CASSLSDREEKLFF
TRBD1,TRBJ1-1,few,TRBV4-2,TGTGCCAGCAGCCAACCGGGGACAGGGGAGGCTGAAGCTTTCTTT,CASSQPGTGEAEAFF
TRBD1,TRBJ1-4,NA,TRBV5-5,TGTGCCAGCAGCCCGGGACAGTTGGATGAAAAACTGTTTTTT,CASSPGQLDEKLFF
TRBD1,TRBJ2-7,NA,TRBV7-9,TGTGCCAGCAACCCTATCGACAGGGTCTACGAGCAGTACTTC,CASNPIDRVYEQYF
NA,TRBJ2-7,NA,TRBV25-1,TGTGCCAGCAGCACAGCCTCGACGCGCGTCGGCTACGAGCAGTACTTC,CASSTASTRVGYEQYF
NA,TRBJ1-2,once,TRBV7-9,TGTGCCAGCAGCTTGCCCAGGGCCCTAGGCTACACCTTC,CASSLPRALGYTF
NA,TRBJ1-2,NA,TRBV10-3,TGTGCCATCAGAGCGGGGGCCGGGGACTATGGCTACACCTTC,CAIRAGAGDYGYTF